The 13 T cell receptor beta chains below come from one sample, sequenced in a study of blood T cell repertoires in COVID-19. Method: immunoSEQ multiplex PCR; TCRdb's copy keeps in-frame clones and lacks some. Counted here are 140,000 to 150,000 clones, around four fifths occurring once; the ten biggest clones make up about 40%. Material for sequencing was peripheral blood. Source of these receptors: a human donor in a cohort sampled during active COVID-19.

This chain connects TRBV7-9 to TRBJ2-1, with D maybe TRBD2 (5 bases). Per the germline V gene, CDR1 is SEHNR and CDR2 is FQNEAQ (reference sequence). The CDR3 runs 12 residues. V gave up 1 base and J gave up 7 bases, with 5 bases separating them. The chain's CDR3 is CASSLGRNEQFF. The CDR3 nucleotides read TGTGCCAGCAGCTTAGGGAGGAATGAGCAGTTCTTC. Using reference TRBV7-9 and TRBJ2-1 for the parts outside the CDR3, the full variable domain is DTGVSQNPRHKITKRGQNVTFRCDPISEHNRLYWYRQTLGQGPEFLTYFQNEAQLEKSRLLSDRFSAERPKGSFSTLEIQRTEQGDSAMYLCASSLGRNEQFFGPGTRLTVL.

The chain recombines TRBV2 with TRBJ1-6, with TRBD1 matching 7 bases. The trim removed 3 bases at V and 5 bases at J, leaving 1 base unmatched. The CDR3 runs 14 residues. The germline gives CDR1 SNHLY, CDR2 FYNNEI. The DNA of the CDR3 is TGTGCCAGCAGTGAGAGGGGGCATAATTCACCCCTCCACTTT. It yields the protein CASSERGHNSPLHF.

This chain connects TRBV30 to TRBJ2-7, with TRBD1 identical over 9 bases. The CDR3 is 13 amino acids. V trimming: 3 bases; J trimming: 4 bases; junction bases outside the gene matches: 4. Per the germline V gene, CDR1 is GTSNPN and CDR2 is SVGIG (reference sequence). DNA of the CDR3: TGTGCCTGGAGCAGTGGACAGGGGTACGAGCAGTACTTC. This gives the protein CAWSSGQGYEQYF.

The chain recombines TRBV21-1 with TRBJ1-6. TRBV21-1 has pseudogene status. The CDR3 runs 17 residues. DNA of the CDR3: TGTGCCAGCAGCAAAGCGCACGGCCGGCGGGGTCCGAGTTCCCTCCACTTT. It encodes CASSKAHGRRGPSSLHF.

The chain couples TRBV9 to TRBJ1-1; D is unclear. V was trimmed by 0 bases and J by 4 bases, leaving 13 bases between them. The CDR3 has 15 residues. Germline assignment: CDR1 SGDLS and CDR2 YYNGEE. The CDR3 bases are TGTGCCAGCAGCGTAGCGGCGGGAGGTATCACTGAAGCTTTCTTT. Amino acid sequence: CASSVAAGGITEAFF.

The chain combines TRBV24-1 with TRBJ1-6; D is ambiguous. CDR3 size: 13 residues. Germline assignment: CDR1 KGHDR and CDR2 SFDVKD. Trimming took off 3 bases at V and 11 bases at J, with 10 bases between the two ends. Here the CDR3 reads CATSDGPGTPLHF. CDR3 DNA sequence: TGTGCCACCAGTGATGGCCCCGGGACACCCCTCCACTTT.

The chain is built from TRBV12-3 or TRBV12-4 and TRBJ1-5; tentative D call: TRBD1 (5 bases). The length of the CDR3 is 12 residues. V gave up 11 bases and J gave up 0 bases, with 8 bases separating them. The CDR3 reads CAGGSSNQPQHF. CDR3 coding DNA: TGTGCCGGGGGGAGTAGCAATCAGCCCCAGCATTTT.

In nucleotides, the CDR3 is TGTGCCAGCACCGACAGGTCTAGCAATCAGCCCCAGCATTTT. It yields the protein CASTDRSSNQPQHF. The chain couples TRBV6-5 to TRBJ1-5, with TRBD1 as a possible D gene (6 bases). The V gene lost 7 bases and the J gene lost 0 bases, with 10 bases spanning the gap. Per germline, CDR1 MNHEY and CDR2 SVGAGI. This CDR3 contains 14 residues.

J is TRBJ1-1 and V is TRBV11-3; TRBD1 matches at 8 bases. Germline CDR1 and CDR2: SGHNT and YENEEA. CDR3 length: 17 residues. Losses at the gene ends were 5 bases for V and 3 bases for J; bases not matched to a gene: 14. The CDR3 nucleotides read TGTGCCAGCAGCCATAAGGGGACAGGTCTTCTGGACACTGAAGCTTTCTTT. Translation gives CASSHKGTGLLDTEAFF.

The chain joins TRBV12-3 or TRBV12-4 to TRBJ1-5, with TRBD1 as a possible D gene (5 bases). Between the trimmed V and J ends, which lost 8 bases and 7 bases, there was a span of 12 bases. The CDR3 is 12 residues long. CDR3 loop: CASRLGGQPQHF. In nucleotides, the CDR3 is TGTGCCAGCCGTCTGGGGGGGCAGCCCCAGCATTTT.

The chain uses TRBV11-2 and TRBJ2-7; D may be TRBD1 (5 bases). Trimming took off 2 bases at V and 2 bases at J, with 10 bases between the two ends. Germline V CDR1 and CDR2: SGHAT, FQNNGV. This CDR3 comprises 14 residues. The CDR3: CASSLSGRAYEQYF. The CDR3 nucleotides read TGTGCCAGCAGCTTATCGGGCAGGGCCTACGAGCAGTACTTC.

CDR3 bases: TGTGCCAGCAGCGGGGACTCTCAACACCCCGGTACGCAGTATTTT. Protein product: CASSGDSQHPGTQYF. The chain carries TRBV9 and TRBJ2-3, with D possibly being TRBD2 (6 bases). Germline assignment: CDR1 SGDLS and CDR2 YYNGEE. The germline V and J ends were trimmed by 3 bases and 8 bases, with 19 bases remaining between them. The CDR3 length is 15 residues.

The chain joins TRBV19 to TRBJ1-3; 7 bases agree with TRBD1. Looked up from germline, CDR1 is LNHDA and CDR2 is SQIVND (reference sequence). After removal of 9 bases from V and 0 bases from J, the junction contained 8 bases not matched to a gene. The CDR3 loop spans 15 amino acids. CDR3 sequence: CASRKDRISGNTIYF. Here the CDR3 DNA reads TGTGCCAGCAGGAAGGACAGGATCTCTGGAAACACCATATATTTT.